The sequence of this TCR beta chain was determined in a study of beta chain features in type 1 diabetes listed by TCRdb under 2018. As for the study more broadly: No differences in mean age, gender distribution, total cell number or subset yield were found between patients and healthy donors. A total of just under 110,000,000 sorted cells were examined across all samples, and RNA yield correlated strongly with the number of cells per subset. In the study, TCRB repertoires of sorted circulating CD4+ T cell subsets from recently diagnosed type 1 diabetes patients were compared with those of matched healthy donors. Naive and central memory subsets were obtained from all 30 or so donors, but regulatory and stem cell-like memory subsets were isolated from only 8 patients and about 8 healthy donors.

Each donor gave one peripheral blood draw, averaging approximately 120 mL, which was collected into heparinised tubes. A BD FACSAria II and a panel including CD45RO, CCR7, CD25, CD127, CD95 and CD27 were used to sort naive, central memory, regulatory and stem cell-like memory CD4+ T cells. All sorted populations exceeded 95% purity. PBMCs were separated immediately by Lymphoprep density gradient centrifugation and were stained directly, without being cultured. Samples were stained and sorted in pairs, with one healthy donor and one patient per experiment, so that batch effects were minimized. What the study reported, not specific to this receptor: Because the HLA sub-analyses included only small numbers of individuals, any influence of HLA type on TCRB rearrangement was left unresolved. Shorter templates might have been favored by PCR, but patient and control samples were amplified and corrected together, so both groups would have been affected equally by any skew. Fewer insertions and more nucleotide deletions at VDJ recombination sites were observed in patients with type 1 diabetes, implying thymic rearrangement abnormalities. Type 1 diabetes patients showed a moderate but significant shortening of TCRB CDR3 length in all four CD4+ subsets. Because cDNA was sequenced instead of genomic DNA, highly expressing activated cells could be over-represented, though the groups showed no difference in activation or CD3 levels. Naive, central memory and regulatory TCRB repertoires appeared to be more alike among patients than among healthy donors.

According to the germline V gene, CDR1 reads SGHTA and CDR2 reads FQGNSA. There are 15 amino acids in the CDR3, from cysteine to phenylalanine inclusive. CDR3 DNA only is kept here, 45 bases in frame from base 1. With regard to this clone: Its antigen target is currently unknown. An end of the junction does not agree with germline; a read error may underlie this.

The High Capacity cDNA Reverse Transcription Kit was used to reverse transcribe all of the isolated RNA, meaning that expressed TCRB transcripts were what got sequenced. Deep immunoSEQ sequencing was performed on naive, central memory and regulatory T cell samples, with an average of roughly 4 million total reads per sample. After sorted cells were lysed in RLT buffer, RNA was extracted with DNase-treated RNeasy Micro or Mini kits, with the choice depending on cell number. Each cell subset was processed separately to prevent cross-contamination, with patient and healthy donor samples processed together. The immunoSEQ multiplex PCR was used to amplify TCRB sequences from cDNA, generating 87-bp fragments that spanned the CDR3 region. Amplicons were sequenced on the Illumina HiSeq platform. The authors' analysis ran thus. Synthetic template baselines were used to correct PCR bias computationally, reads within Hamming distance 2 were collapsed, and singletons that could not be merged were discarded. Reads were aligned to IMGT to assign V, D and J genes, CDR3 length, and insertions or deletions at six rearrangement sites. Within each subset, clonotype counts were normalized to sorted cell number, after which true diversity and Gini coefficients were computed with the tcR R package. The overlap coefficient, calculated on TCRB nucleotide sequences, was used to quantify repertoire sharing. Not all clones reach the TCRdb copy of this immuneACCESS table, which keeps in-frame sequences only. Checked studies attribute under half of the gap to unresolved V genes and leave the rest unexplained. The DNA was the basis for D and trimming; V, J and clone size are from that table. This sample lists 50,000 or so clones; roughly 41% were detected once. The ten biggest clones cover 1.4% to 1.5% of the sample.

The clonotype was recovered from a man aged 30 to 45 with type 1 diabetes. Sequencing input: Tregs from blood. The label giving this sample's cell subset or site can be read as: regulatory CD4+ T cells. The rearrangement combines TRBV7-2 with TRBJ2-3, with a weak D call of TRBD2 (5 bases match). The DNA reads TGCGCCAGCAGCCAAGAGGCGGGTGTCACAGATACGCAGTATTTT. This is translated as CASSQEAGVTDTQYF.